Each of the 19 T cell receptor beta chains below was sequenced from the same sample in a study of blood T cell repertoires in COVID-19. The data were produced by immunoSEQ multiplex PCR, yet TCRdb's version contains in-frame clones alone and is incomplete. The table records some 32,000 clones, roughly 87% of them present only once. The sequencing input was peripheral blood. These receptors were obtained from a man in his 60s with active COVID-19.

V is TRBV19 and J is TRBJ2-6; the D is unclear. CDR1 is LNHDA and CDR2 is SQIVND in the germline V gene (reference sequence). V was clipped by 5 bases and J by 0 bases, with 5 bases between them. CDR3 size: 14 residues. Here the CDR3 DNA reads TGTGCCAGTAGTCCCATCTCTGGGGCCAACGTCCTGACTTTC. It encodes CASSPISGANVLTF.

This chain uses TRBV29-1 with TRBJ1-5, with D hard to call. This CDR3 comprises 14 residues. Germline-derived CDR1 and CDR2 are SQVTM and ANQGSEA. V shed 2 bases and J shed 7 bases, with 15 bases lying between them. In DNA, the CDR3 is TGCAGCGTTGAAATCGGAGGGAATGGGCAGCCCCAGCATTTT. It codes for CSVEIGGNGQPQHF.

The V gene is TRBV5-1, the J gene TRBJ1-1; perhaps TRBD1 as D (6 bases). The CDR3 has 14 amino acids. Trimming removed 3 bases from V and 2 bases from J, with 11 bases in between. Germline CDR1 SGHRS, CDR2 YFSETQ. The CDR3 coding sequence is TGCGCCAGCAGCTACGGACAGTCAAACACTGAAGCTTTCTTT. Protein product: CASSYGQSNTEAFF.

This chain links TRBV27 with TRBJ2-7, with a weak D call TRBD2 (6 bases). Trimming took off 0 bases at V and 0 bases at J, with 9 bases between the two ends. CDR1 MNHEY and CDR2 SMNVEV come from the germline V gene (reference sequence). This CDR3 is 15 amino acids long. The DNA for the CDR3 is TGTGCCAGCAGTTTATCGTCCGGGAGCTCCTACGAGCAGTACTTC. Its protein product is CASSLSSGSSYEQYF.

CDR3 DNA: TGTGCCAGCAGTGAAAGAGGTATTAGCGGGAACTCCTACAATGAGCAGTTCTTC. This sequence encodes CASSERGISGNSYNEQFF. The rearrangement links TRBV6-4 to TRBJ2-1; 8 nucleotides agree with TRBD2. J was trimmed by 0 bases and V by 3 bases; bases with no gene match: 10. There are 18 residues in the CDR3. The germline V gene has CDR1 MRHNA and CDR2 SNTAGT.

The chain recombines TRBV19 with TRBJ2-1; TRBD2 matches 8 bases. Germline trimming cut 4 bases from V and 2 bases from J; bases unmatched to any gene: 4. Per germline, CDR1 LNHDA and CDR2 SQIVND (reference sequence). The CDR3 totals 15 residues. This CDR3 is CASSTGLAPYNEQFF. The CDR3 DNA reads TGTGCCAGTAGTACCGGACTAGCCCCCTACAATGAGCAGTTCTTC.

This clone was detected only once. CDR3 residues: CASSQKGDTEAFF. CDR3 DNA sequence: TGTGCCAGCAGCCAAAAGGGAGACACTGAAGCTTTCTTT. The chain recombines TRBV16 with TRBJ1-1; D gene uncertain. In germline, CDR1 is KGHSY, CDR2 FQNENV. CDR3 length: 13 amino acids. Trimming left V 2 bases short and J 3 bases short, with 7 bases between.

The chain employs TRBV7-8 and TRBJ1-2; the match to TRBD1 covers 9 bases. V dropped 5 bases and J dropped 8; count of bases not matched to a gene: 15. CDR1 is SGHVS, CDR2 FQNEAQ, per germline. This CDR3 is 16 amino acids long. Here the CDR3 reads CASSVTGGQVVVGYTF. Written as DNA, the CDR3 is TGTGCCAGCAGCGTTACAGGGGGCCAAGTCGTCGTGGGCTACACCTTC.

This clone appeared a few times. The chain uses TRBV11-2 and TRBJ1-3; weak D call: TRBD1 (6 bases). V lost 1 base and J lost 4, with 8 bases in between. From germline, CDR1 is SGHAT and CDR2 FQNNGV. The CDR3 is 14 residues long. CDR3 residues: CASSLAGAGNTIYF. The CDR3 DNA sequence: TGTGCCAGCAGCTTAGCAGGGGCCGGAAACACCATATATTTT. Full variable domain (outside the CDR3, taken from reference TRBV11-2 and TRBJ1-3): EAGVAQSPRYKIIEKRQSVAFWCNPISGHATLYWYQQILGQGPKLLIQFQNNGVVDDSQLPKDRFSAERLKGVDSTLKIQPAKLEDSAVYLCASSLAGAGNTIYFGEGSWLTVV.

This chain joins TRBV27 and TRBJ1-6; possible D gene TRBD1, 5 bases. The CDR3 totals 15 residues. The germline V and J ends were trimmed by 2 bases and 8 bases, with 13 bases remaining between them. CDR1 is MNHEY, CDR2 SMNVEV, per germline (reference sequence). In DNA, the CDR3 is TGTGCCAGCAGTTTAGGGGGGGTAGGAGATTCACCCCTCCACTTT. Amino acids: CASSLGGVGDSPLHF.

The chain is built from TRBV11-2 and TRBJ2-7; a weak D match, TRBD2 (6 bases). The CDR3 has 15 residues. Trimming took 1 base from V and 2 from J, leaving 12 bases between them. The germline V gene encodes CDR1 SGHAT and CDR2 FQNNGV. CDR3 sequence reads: CASSLAGGAAYEQYF. The CDR3 nucleotides are TGTGCCAGCAGCTTAGCCGGAGGGGCTGCCTACGAGCAGTACTTC.

The chain employs TRBV2 and TRBJ1-5; TRBD1 matches 7 bases. The V and J ends lost 8 bases and 4 bases, in that order; junction bases with no gene match: 14. Germline loops: CDR1 SNHLY, CDR2 FYNNEI. The CDR3 extends over 16 amino acids. This chain's CDR3 is CASRSGQAVANQPQHF. The CDR3 DNA is TGTGCCAGCCGATCTGGACAGGCCGTAGCAAATCAGCCCCAGCATTTT.

The chain uses TRBV2 and TRBJ1-4; 7 positions agree with TRBD1. There are 15 residues in the CDR3. V shed 7 bases and J 8 bases; nucleotides not matched to a gene: 13. The germline CDR1 and CDR2 sequences are SNHLY and FYNNEI. The chain's CDR3 is CASTRGEEESEKLFF. The CDR3 nucleotides are TGTGCCAGCACCAGGGGGGAGGAGGAATCGGAAAAACTGTTTTTT. The entire variable domain, with the rest obtained from reference TRBV2 and TRBJ1-4, is as follows: EPEVTQTPSHQVTQMGQEVILRCVPISNHLYFYWYRQILGQKVEFLVSFYNNEISEKSEIFDDQFSVERPDGSNFTLKIRSTKLEDSAMYFCASTRGEEESEKLFFGSGTQLSVL.

The chain carries TRBV30 and TRBJ1-2; maybe TRBD1 (5 bases). This CDR3 contains 15 residues. Germline V lookup: CDR1 GTSNPN, CDR2 SVGIG (reference sequence). Trimming shortened V by 4 bases and J by 2 bases, and 17 bases separated the two germline ends. The CDR3 loop is CAWMGGDVANYGYTF. The CDR3 DNA reads TGTGCCTGGATGGGGGGGGACGTTGCCAACTATGGCTACACCTTC.

The V gene is TRBV5-4, the J gene TRBJ2-3; weak D call: TRBD2 (6 bases). The V gene lost 4 bases and the J gene lost 5 bases, with 14 bases spanning the gap. The germline gives CDR1 SGHNT, CDR2 YYREEE (reference sequence). This CDR3 contains 14 residues. This CDR3 reads CASSPPVEGDTQYF. CDR3 nucleotide sequence: TGTGCCAGCAGCCCCCCGGTGGAGGGAGATACGCAGTATTTT.

The rearrangement joins TRBV19 to TRBJ2-1, with D maybe TRBD2 (6 bases). The V end lost 5 bases, the J end lost 2 bases, and 16 bases lay between the germline ends. Germline values: CDR1 LNHDA, CDR2 SQIVND (reference sequence). The CDR3 is made up of 16 amino acids. The CDR3 reads CASSVGTPTPYNEQFF. In DNA form, the CDR3 reads TGTGCCAGTAGTGTCGGGACTCCAACCCCCTACAATGAGCAGTTCTTC.

The chain is built from TRBV9 and TRBJ2-3; TRBD1 aligns across 7 bases. The V gene end was trimmed by 3 bases and the J gene end by 2 bases; junction bases not matched to a gene: 9. Germline values: CDR1 SGDLS, CDR2 YYNGEE. This CDR3 contains 16 residues. The CDR3 spells CASSGQGHSSTDTQYF. The CDR3 DNA reads TGTGCCAGCAGCGGACAGGGACATAGCTCCACAGATACGCAGTATTTT.

The rearrangement uses TRBV4-3 and TRBJ1-1; 8 bases match TRBD1. CDR1 is LGHNA and CDR2 is YSLEER in the germline V gene. Losses at the gene ends were 0 bases for V and 7 bases for J; bases not matched to a gene: 4. The CDR3 covers 14 residues. CDR3 protein: CASSQDWTGREAFF. The CDR3 nucleotides read TGCGCCAGCAGCCAAGACTGGACAGGGCGTGAAGCTTTCTTT.

The chain links TRBV3-1 (or the pseudogene TRBV3-2) to TRBJ2-6; 7 bases are a match to TRBD1. The CDR3 sequence is 15 residues long. The V segment lost 4 bases and the J segment 0 bases; nucleotides outside the gene matches: 0. The germline V gene has CDR1 LGHDT and CDR2 YNNKEL (reference sequence). In DNA form, the CDR3 reads TGTGCCAGCAGCCGGGACAGCTCTGGGGCCAACGTCCTGACTTTC. Its protein product is CASSRDSSGANVLTF.